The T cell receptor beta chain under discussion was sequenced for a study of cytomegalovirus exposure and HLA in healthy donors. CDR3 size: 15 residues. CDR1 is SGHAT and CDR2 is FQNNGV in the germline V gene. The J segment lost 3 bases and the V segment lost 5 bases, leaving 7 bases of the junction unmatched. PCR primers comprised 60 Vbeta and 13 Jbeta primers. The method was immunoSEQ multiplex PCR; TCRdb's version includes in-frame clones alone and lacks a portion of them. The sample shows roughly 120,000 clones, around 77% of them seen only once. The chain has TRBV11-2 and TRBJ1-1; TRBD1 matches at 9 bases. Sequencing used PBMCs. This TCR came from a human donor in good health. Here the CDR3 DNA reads TGTGCCAGCAGCGGACAGGGGTGGGGGCACACTGAAGCTTTCTTT. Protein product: CASSGQGWGHTEAFF.